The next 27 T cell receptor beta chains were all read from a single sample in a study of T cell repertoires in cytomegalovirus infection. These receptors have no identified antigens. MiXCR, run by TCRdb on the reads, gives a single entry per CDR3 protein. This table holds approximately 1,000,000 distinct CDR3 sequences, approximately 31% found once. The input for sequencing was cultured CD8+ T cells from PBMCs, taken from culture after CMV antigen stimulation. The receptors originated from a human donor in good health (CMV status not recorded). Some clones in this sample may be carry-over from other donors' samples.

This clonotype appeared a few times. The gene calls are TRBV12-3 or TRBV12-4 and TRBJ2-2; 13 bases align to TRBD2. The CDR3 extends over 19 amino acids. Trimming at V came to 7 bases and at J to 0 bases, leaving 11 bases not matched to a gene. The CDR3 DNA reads TGTGCCAGCATATCCCGGACTAGCGGGGGTATCGCGAACACCGGGGAGCTGTTTTTT. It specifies CASISRTSGGIANTGELFF.

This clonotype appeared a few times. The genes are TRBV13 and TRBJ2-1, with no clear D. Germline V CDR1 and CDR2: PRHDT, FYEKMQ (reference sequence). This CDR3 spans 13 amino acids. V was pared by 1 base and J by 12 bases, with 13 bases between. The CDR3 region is CASSLEASFGQFF. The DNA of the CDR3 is TGTGCCAGCAGCTTAGAAGCGTCCTTTGGGCAGTTCTTC.

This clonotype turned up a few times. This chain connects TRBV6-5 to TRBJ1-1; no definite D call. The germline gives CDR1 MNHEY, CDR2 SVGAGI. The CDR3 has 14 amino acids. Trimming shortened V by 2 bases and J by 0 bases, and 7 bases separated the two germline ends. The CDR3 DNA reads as TGTGCCAGCAGTTACGGAAAAGTGAACACTGAAGCTTTCTTT. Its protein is CASSYGKVNTEAFF.

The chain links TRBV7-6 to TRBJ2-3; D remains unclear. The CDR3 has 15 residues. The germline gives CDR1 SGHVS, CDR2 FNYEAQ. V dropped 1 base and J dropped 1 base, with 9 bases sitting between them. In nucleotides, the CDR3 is TGTGCCAGCAGCTTAGGCTCCCCGGGCACAGATACGCAGTATTTT. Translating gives CASSLGSPGTDTQYF.

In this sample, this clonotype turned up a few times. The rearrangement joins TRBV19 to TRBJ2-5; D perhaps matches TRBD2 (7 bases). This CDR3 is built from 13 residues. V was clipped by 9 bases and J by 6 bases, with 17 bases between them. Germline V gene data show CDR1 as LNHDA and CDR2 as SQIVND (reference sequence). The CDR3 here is CASATSGGQTQYF. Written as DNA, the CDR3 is TGTGCCAGCGCCACCTCGGGGGGCCAGACCCAGTACTTC.

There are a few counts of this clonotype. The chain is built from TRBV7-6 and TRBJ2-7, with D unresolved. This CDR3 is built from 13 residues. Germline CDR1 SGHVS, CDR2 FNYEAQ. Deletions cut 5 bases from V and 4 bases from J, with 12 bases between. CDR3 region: CASSPKTDYEQYV. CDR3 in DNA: TGTGCCAGCAGCCCAAAAACGGATTACGAGCAGTACGTC.

In DNA form, the CDR3 reads TGTGCCACGGGACAGGGGAAGAATGAGCAGTTCTTC. Its protein is CATGQGKNEQFF. The genes are TRBV19 and TRBJ2-1; 10 nucleotides agree with TRBD1. The CDR3 is made up of 12 amino acids. V was clipped by 10 bases and J by 7 bases; unmatched bases: 4. Germline values: CDR1 LNHDA, CDR2 SQIVND (reference sequence).

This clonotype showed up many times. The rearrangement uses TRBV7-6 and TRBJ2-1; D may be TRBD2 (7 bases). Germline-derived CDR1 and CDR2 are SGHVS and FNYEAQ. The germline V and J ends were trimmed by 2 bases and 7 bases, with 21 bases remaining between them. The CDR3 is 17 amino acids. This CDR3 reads CASSLIVAGANYNEQFF. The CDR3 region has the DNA TGTGCCAGCAGCTTAATCGTGGCGGGGGCCAACTATAATGAGCAGTTCTTC. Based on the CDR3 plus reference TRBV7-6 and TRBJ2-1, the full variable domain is GAGVSQSPRYKVTKRGQDVALRCDPISGHVSLYWYRQALGQGPEFLTYFNYEAQQDKSGLPNDRFSAERPEGSISTLTIQRTEQRDSAMYRCASSLIVAGANYNEQFFGPGTRLTVL.

The chain's CDR3 is CAITGTSVHEQYF. CDR3 bases: TGTGCCATCACTGGGACTAGCGTACACGAGCAGTACTTC. This chain connects TRBV10-3 to TRBJ2-7; 10 nucleotides agree with TRBD2. CDR3 size: 13 residues. Germline V CDR1 and CDR2: ENHRY, SYGVKD. V shed 7 bases, J shed 5 bases, and the junction held 5 bases outside the gene matches.

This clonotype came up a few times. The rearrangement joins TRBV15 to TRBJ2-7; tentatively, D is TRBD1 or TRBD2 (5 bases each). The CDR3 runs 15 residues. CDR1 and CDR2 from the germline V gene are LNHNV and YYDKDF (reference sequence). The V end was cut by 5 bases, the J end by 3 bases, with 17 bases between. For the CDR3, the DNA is TGTGCCACCAGCGGGAGTAGAGGGGTGAACTACGAGCAGTACTTC. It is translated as CATSGSRGVNYEQYF.

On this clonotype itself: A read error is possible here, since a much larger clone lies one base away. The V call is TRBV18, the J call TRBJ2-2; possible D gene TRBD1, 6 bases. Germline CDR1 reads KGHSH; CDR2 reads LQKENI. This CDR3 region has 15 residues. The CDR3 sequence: CASSLWTANTGQLFF. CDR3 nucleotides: TGTGCCAGCTCTCTCTGGACAGCGAACACCGGGCAGCTGTTTTTT. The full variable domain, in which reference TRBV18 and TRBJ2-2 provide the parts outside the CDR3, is NAGVMQNPRHLVRRRGQEARLRCSPMKGHSHVYWYRQLPEEGLKFMVYLQKENIIDESGMPKERFSAEFPKEGPSILRIQQVVRGDSAAYFCASSLWTANTGQLFFGEGSRLTVL.

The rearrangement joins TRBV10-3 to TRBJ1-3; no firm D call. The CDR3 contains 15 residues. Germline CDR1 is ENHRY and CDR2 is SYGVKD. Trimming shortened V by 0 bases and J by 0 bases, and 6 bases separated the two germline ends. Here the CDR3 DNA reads TGTGCCATCAGTGAGTCTACGAGCTCTGGAAACACCATATATTTT. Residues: CAISESTSSGNTIYF.

The CDR3 bases are TGTGCCAGTAGTATTTCGGGGGCCAGGCCCGATGAGCAGTTCTTC. The encoded protein is CASSISGARPDEQFF. V usage is TRBV19 and J usage is TRBJ2-1; D tentatively fits TRBD1 or TRBD2 (6 bases each). Trimming left V 3 bases short and J 8 bases short, with 17 bases between. CDR1 and CDR2 (germline): LNHDA, SQIVND (reference sequence). The CDR3 consists of 15 residues. The whole variable domain, filled in from reference TRBV19 and TRBJ2-1, reads DGGITQSPKYLFRKEGQNVTLSCEQNLNHDAMYWYRQDPGQGLRLIYYSQIVNDFQKGDIAEGYSVSREKKESFPLTVTSAQKNPTAFYLCASSISGARPDEQFFGPGTRLTVL.

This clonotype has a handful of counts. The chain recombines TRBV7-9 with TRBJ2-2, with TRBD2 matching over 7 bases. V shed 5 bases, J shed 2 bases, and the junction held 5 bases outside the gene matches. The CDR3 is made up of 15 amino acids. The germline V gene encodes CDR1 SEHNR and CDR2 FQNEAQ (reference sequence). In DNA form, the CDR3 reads TGTGCCAGCAGCCGATGGGGGGGTAACACCGGGGAGCTGTTTTTT. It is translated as CASSRWGGNTGELFF.

This chain's CDR3 is CASSYRTLGGQPQHF. The CDR3 DNA reads TGTGCCAGCAGTTACAGGACGCTGGGAGGACAGCCCCAGCATTTT. J is TRBJ1-5 and V is TRBV6-2 or TRBV6-3; D not certain. V was shortened by 2 bases and J by 7 bases, with 15 bases between the two germline ends. Looked up from germline, CDR1 is MNHEY and CDR2 is SVGEGT. There are 15 residues in the CDR3.

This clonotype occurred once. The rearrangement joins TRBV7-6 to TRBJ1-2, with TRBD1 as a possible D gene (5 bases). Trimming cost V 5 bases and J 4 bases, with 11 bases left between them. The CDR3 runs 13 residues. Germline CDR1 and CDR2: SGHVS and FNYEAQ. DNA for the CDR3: TGTGCCAGCAGCCTCGTGGGGCTCTATGGCTACACCTTC. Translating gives CASSLVGLYGYTF.

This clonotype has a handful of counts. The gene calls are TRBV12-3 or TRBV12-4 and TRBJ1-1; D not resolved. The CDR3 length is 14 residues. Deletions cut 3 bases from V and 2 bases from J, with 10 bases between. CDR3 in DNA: TGTGCCAGCAGTTTCCGGGAGTTCAACACTGAAGCTTTCTTT. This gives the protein CASSFREFNTEAFF.

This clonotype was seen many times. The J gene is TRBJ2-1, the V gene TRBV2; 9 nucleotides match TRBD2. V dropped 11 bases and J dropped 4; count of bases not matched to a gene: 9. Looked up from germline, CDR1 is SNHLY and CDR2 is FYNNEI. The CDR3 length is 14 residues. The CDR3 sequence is CAGRGGASYNEQFF. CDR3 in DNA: TGTGCCGGTCGCGGGGGGGCAAGTTACAATGAGCAGTTCTTC.

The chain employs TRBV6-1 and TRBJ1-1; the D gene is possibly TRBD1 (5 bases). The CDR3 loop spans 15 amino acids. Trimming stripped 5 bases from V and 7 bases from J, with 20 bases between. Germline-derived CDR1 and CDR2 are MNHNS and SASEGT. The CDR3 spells CASSTHRPRDGEAFF. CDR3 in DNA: TGTGCCAGCAGTACACACCGTCCCCGGGACGGTGAAGCTTTCTTT.

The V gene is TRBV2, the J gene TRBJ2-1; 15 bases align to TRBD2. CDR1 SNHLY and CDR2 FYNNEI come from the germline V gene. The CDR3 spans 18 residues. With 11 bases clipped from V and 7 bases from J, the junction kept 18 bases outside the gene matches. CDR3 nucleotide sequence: TGTGCCGGAACCCCGGGACTAGCGGGGGGCTCAGTTATGAATGAGCAGTTCTTC. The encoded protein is CAGTPGLAGGSVMNEQFF.

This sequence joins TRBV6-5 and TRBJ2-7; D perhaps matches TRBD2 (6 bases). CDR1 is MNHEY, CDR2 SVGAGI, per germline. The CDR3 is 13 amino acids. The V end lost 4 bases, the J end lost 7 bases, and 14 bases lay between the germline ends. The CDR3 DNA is TGTGCCAGCAGTTGGCATTCGGCGGGGGAGCAGTACGTC. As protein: CASSWHSAGEQYV.

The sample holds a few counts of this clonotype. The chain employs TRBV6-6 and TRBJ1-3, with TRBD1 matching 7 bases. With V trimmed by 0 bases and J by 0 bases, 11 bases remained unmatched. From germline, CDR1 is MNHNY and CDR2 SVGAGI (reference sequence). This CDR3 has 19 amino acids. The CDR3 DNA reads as TGTGCCAGCAGTTACTCCCCGGGACAGCCCCCAAGCTCTGGAAACACCATATATTTT. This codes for CASSYSPGQPPSSGNTIYF.

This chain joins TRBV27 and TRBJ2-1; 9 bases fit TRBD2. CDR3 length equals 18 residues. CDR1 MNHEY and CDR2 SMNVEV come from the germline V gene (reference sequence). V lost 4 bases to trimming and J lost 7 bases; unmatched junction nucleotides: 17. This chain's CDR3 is CASSYIGGGAGGPNEQFF. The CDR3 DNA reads TGTGCCAGCAGTTATATAGGAGGAGGGGCGGGGGGGCCGAATGAGCAGTTCTTC.

DNA for the CDR3: TGTGCCAGCAGTCTCAAACGGGGGCTTATCTATGGCTACACCTTC. Translation: CASSLKRGLIYGYTF. The J gene is TRBJ1-2, the V gene TRBV27, with D perhaps matching TRBD1 (6 bases). The CDR3 has 15 residues. The V end was cut by 5 bases, the J end by 4 bases, with 17 bases between. Germline assignment: CDR1 MNHEY and CDR2 SMNVEV (reference sequence).

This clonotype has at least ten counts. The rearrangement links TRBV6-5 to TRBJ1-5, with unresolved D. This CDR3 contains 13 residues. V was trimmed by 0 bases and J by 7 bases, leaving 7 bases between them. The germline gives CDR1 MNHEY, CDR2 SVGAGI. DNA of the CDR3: TGTGCCAGCAGTTACTCGGAGGGACAGCCCCAGCATTTT. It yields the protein CASSYSEGQPQHF.

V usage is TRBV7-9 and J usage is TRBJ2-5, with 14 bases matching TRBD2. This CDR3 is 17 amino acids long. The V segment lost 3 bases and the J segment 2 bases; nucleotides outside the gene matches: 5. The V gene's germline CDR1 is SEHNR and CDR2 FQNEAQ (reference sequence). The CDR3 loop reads CASSLGTSGGRQETQYF. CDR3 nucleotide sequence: TGTGCCAGCAGCTTGGGGACTAGCGGGGGAAGGCAAGAGACCCAGTACTTC.

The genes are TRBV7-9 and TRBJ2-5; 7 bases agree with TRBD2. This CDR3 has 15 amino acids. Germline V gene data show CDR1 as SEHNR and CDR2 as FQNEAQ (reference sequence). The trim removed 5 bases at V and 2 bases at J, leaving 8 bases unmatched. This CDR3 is CASSTKGGLQETQYF. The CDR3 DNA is TGTGCCAGCAGCACAAAGGGAGGGTTGCAAGAGACCCAGTACTTC.